A selection of T cell receptor beta chains follows, all from one sample in a study of radiotherapy plus CTLA-4 blockade in lung cancer. TCRdb keeps only in-frame clones here, not all; method: immunoSEQ multiplex PCR. The sample contains tens of thousands of clones, about 74% of which appear only once. The specimen was peripheral blood, collected from a patient treated with radiotherapy plus ipilimumab. All receptors derive from a human donor with non-small cell lung cancer whose response to radiotherapy plus ipilimumab could not be evaluated. The CDR3 runs from the conserved cysteine through the conserved F or W. D genes are given only for firm matches. The size of a clone is reported for some rows only, either as once, few or many, or as a class for expanded clones.

.	.	TRBV6-4	TRBJ1-6	CASSVSNSPTTPLHF	TGTGCCAGCAGTGTCTCCAACAGCCCCACGACACCCCTCCACTTT
.	.	TRBV6-4	TRBJ1-2	CASSLDTRGGYTF	TGTGCCAGCAGTCTGGACACCCGAGGAGGCTACACCTTC
.	TRBD1	TRBV14	TRBJ1-2	CASSPDRTYGYTF	TGTGCCAGCAGCCCGGACAGGACCTATGGCTACACCTTC
.	.	TRBV30	TRBJ2-6	CAWTQTISGANVLTF	TGTGCCTGGACACAGACTATCTCTGGGGCCAACGTCCTGACTTTC
.	.	TRBV7-2	TRBJ1-2	CASSIQNYGYTF	TGTGCCAGCAGCATCCAGAACTATGGCTACACCTTC
.	.	TRBV9	TRBJ1-2	CASSFDISNYGYTF	TGTGCCAGCAGCTTCGACATCTCTAACTATGGCTACACCTTC
.	.	TRBV5-1	TRBJ2-3	CASSSDSNPTDTQYF	TGCGCCAGCAGCTCGGACTCGAACCCCACAGATACGCAGTATTTT
.	.	TRBV6-5	TRBJ2-5	CASSYSRPRLQETQYF	TGTGCCAGCAGTTACTCGCGACCCCGACTCCAAGAGACCCAGTACTTC
.	TRBD1	TRBV27	TRBJ2-7	CASRFGTGAYEQYF	TGTGCCAGCAGATTTGGGACAGGGGCCTACGAGCAGTACTTC
.	.	TRBV11-2	TRBJ2-6	CASKVRSGANVLTF	TGTGCCAGCAAAGTCAGATCCGGGGCCAACGTCCTGACTTTC
.	TRBD1	TRBV5-1	TRBJ2-7	CASSLDGTGAYEQYF	TGCGCCAGCAGCTTGGACGGGACAGGGGCCTACGAGCAGTACTTC
.	.	TRBV5-1	TRBJ2-3	CASSSEVGTDTQYF	TGCGCCAGCAGCTCGGAGGTGGGAACAGATACGCAGTATTTT
.	.	TRBV19	TRBJ1-6	CASTVSSGNSPLHF	TGTGCCAGTACCGTTTCCTCCGGGAATTCACCCCTCCACTTT
few	.	TRBV5-1	TRBJ2-3	CASSWTSTDTQYF	TGCGCCAGCAGCTGGACTAGCACAGATACGCAGTATTTT
.	.	TRBV6-6	TRBJ2-2	CASSYLDRGNTGELFF	TGTGCCAGCAGTTACTTAGACCGGGGGAACACCGGGGAGCTGTTTTTT
.	TRBD1	TRBV9	TRBJ2-5	CASSATGRGPHF	TGTGCCAGCAGCGCTACTGGAAGGGGGCCTCACTTC
.	TRBD2	TRBV18	TRBJ2-7	CASSPIAGGTYEQYF	TGTGCCAGCTCACCTATAGCGGGGGGTACCTACGAGCAGTACTTC
.	.	TRBV12-1	TRBJ2-2	CATPSRRGTGELFF	TGTGCCACCCCCTCGCGCCGTGGCACCGGGGAGCTGTTTTTT
.	.	TRBV6-5	TRBJ2-3	CASSYNTGSFDTQYF	TGTGCCAGCAGTTATAATACAGGGAGTTTCGATACGCAGTATTTT
.	TRBD2	TRBV7-9	TRBJ2-7	CASVLAGSPAYEQYF	TGTGCCAGCGTACTAGCGGGGAGCCCTGCCTACGAGCAGTACTTC
.	TRBD1	TRBV7-3	TRBJ1-1	CASSANIGQGGEAFF	TGTGCCAGCAGCGCGAACATCGGACAGGGGGGTGAAGCTTTCTTT
.	TRBD1	TRBV28	TRBJ1-2	CASSAPQGIYGYTF	TGTGCCAGCAGTGCCCCACAGGGGATCTATGGCTACACCTTC
.	TRBD1	TRBV2	TRBJ1-2	CASSERQGGGGYTF	TGTGCCAGCAGTGAAAGACAGGGAGGAGGGGGCTACACCTTC
few	.	TRBV4-3	TRBJ2-3	CASSQDWTVTDTQYF	TGCGCCAGCAGCCAAGATTGGACAGTAACAGATACGCAGTATTTT
.	TRBD2	TRBV4-1	TRBJ2-3	CASSRLAGEEHTQYF	TGCGCCAGCAGCCGACTAGCGGGGGAAGAGCATACGCAGTATTTT
.	.	TRBV5-1	TRBJ2-5	CASSSPGGAETQYF	TGCGCCAGCAGCTCCCCGGGGGGCGCAGAGACCCAGTACTTC
.	.	TRBV18	TRBJ1-1	CASSGLRGAGMNTEAFF	TGTGCCAGCTCGGGACTAAGGGGCGCGGGGATGAACACTGAAGCTTTCTTT
.	.	TRBV28	TRBJ1-5	CASISDHSFRRASRNQPQHF	TGTGCCAGCATCTCGGACCACTCATTTCGGAGGGCCTCCCGCAATCAGCCCCAGCATTTT
.	.	TRBV28	TRBJ1-1	CASSLRHTEAFF	TGTGCCAGCAGTTTACGTCACACTGAAGCTTTCTTT
.	TRBD1	TRBV7-2	TRBJ1-2	CASSLRQGREGYTF	TGTGCCAGCAGCTTGCGACAGGGAAGGGAGGGCTACACCTTC
.	.	TRBV13	TRBJ2-2	CASSIGRSTGELFF	TGTGCCAGCAGCATCGGGAGAAGCACCGGGGAGCTGTTTTTT
.	.	TRBV2	TRBJ1-2	CASSDETANYGYTF	TGTGCCAGCAGTGACGAGACAGCTAACTATGGCTACACCTTC
.	.	TRBV7-9	TRBJ2-3	CASISSRVGTDTQYF	TGTGCCAGCATCTCCAGCAGGGTGGGCACAGATACGCAGTATTTT
once	.	TRBV4-2	TRBJ2-7	CASSQDTGGPAYEQYF	TGTGCCAGCAGCCAAGATACCGGGGGGCCCGCCTACGAGCAGTACTTC
.	TRBD1	TRBV30	TRBJ1-5	CAWSSDRVRQPQHF	TGTGCCTGGAGTTCGGACAGGGTAAGACAGCCCCAGCATTTT
.	TRBD1	TRBV5-1	TRBJ2-3	CASSLPRGQGQGDTQYF	TGCGCCAGCAGCCTCCCCCGTGGACAGGGGCAGGGAGATACGCAGTATTTT
.	.	TRBV27	TRBJ2-7	CASSSPGVSSYEQYF	TGTGCCAGCAGTTCTCCAGGGGTTTCTTCCTACGAGCAGTACTTC
few	.	TRBV19	TRBJ1-4	CASSLIWGPGEKLFF	TGTGCCAGTAGCCTCATTTGGGGGCCTGGGGAAAAACTGTTTTTT
.	TRBD2	TRBV18	TRBJ2-1	CASSSGLAAYNEQFF	TGTGCCAGCTCATCGGGACTAGCGGCCTACAATGAGCAGTTCTTC
.	.	TRBV4-3	TRBJ1-6	CASSQGGGGTSNSPLHF	TGCGCCAGCAGCCAAGGCGGTGGTGGGACATCCAATTCCCCCCTCCACTTT
.	.	TRBV25-1	TRBJ2-7	CASSDILGGISYEQYF	TGTGCCAGCAGTGACATACTAGGGGGAATCTCCTACGAGCAGTACTTC
.	TRBD1	TRBV5-6	TRBJ1-6	CASSLDGDRGLPLHF	TGTGCCAGCAGCTTAGACGGGGACAGGGGATTACCCCTCCACTTT
few	TRBD2	TRBV4-2	TRBJ2-1	CASSLRGGVGNEQFF	TGTGCCAGCAGCCTGCGGGGGGGGGTTGGGAATGAGCAGTTCTTC
.	TRBD2	TRBV7-2	TRBJ2-5	CASSLASGSRERETQYF	TGTGCCAGCAGCTTAGCAAGCGGGAGTAGGGAACGGGAGACCCAGTACTTC
few	TRBD2	TRBV7-2	TRBJ2-7	CASMGGTYEQYF	TGTGCCAGCATGGGGGGGACCTACGAGCAGTACTTC
.	TRBD2	TRBV30	TRBJ2-1	CAGMVRGASSGQFF	TGTGCCGGGATGGTGCGGGGGGCCTCTTCCGGGCAGTTCTTC
.	.	TRBV28	TRBJ2-7	CASRWGQAASYEQYF	TGTGCCAGCAGGTGGGGGCAGGCGGCCAGCTACGAGCAGTACTTC
.	.	TRBV5-6	TRBJ2-3	CASSSDKTDTQYF	TGTGCCAGCAGTTCGGACAAGACAGATACGCAGTATTTT
.	TRBD2	TRBV30	TRBJ2-5	CAWSPGGATQYF	TGTGCCTGGAGCCCGGGGGGGGCAACCCAGTACTTC
.	TRBD1	TRBV30	TRBJ2-7	CASDRGLYEQYF	TGTGCCTCTGACAGGGGGCTCTACGAGCAGTACTTC
.	.	TRBV11-2	TRBJ2-7	CASSRLNSGFEQYF	TGTGCCAGCAGCAGACTAAATTCCGGGTTCGAGCAGTACTTC
.	.	TRBV28	TRBJ1-2	CASSLREFRGGYTF	TGTGCCAGCAGTTTAAGGGAGTTCAGGGGAGGCTACACCTTC
once	TRBD1	TRBV19	TRBJ2-1	CASSIDRDSINEQFF	TGTGCCAGTAGTATCGATCGGGACAGCATCAATGAGCAGTTCTTC
.	TRBD2	TRBV30	TRBJ2-5	CAWSRLRTSGRVAGETQYF	TGTGCCTGGAGCCGTCTAAGGACTAGCGGGAGGGTCGCGGGGGAGACCCAGTACTTC
.	.	TRBV7-6	TRBJ2-2	CASSGVPGDTGELFF	TGTGCCAGCAGCGGGGTACCGGGGGACACCGGGGAGCTGTTTTTT
.	.	TRBV4-2	TRBJ1-6	CASSQDLRNSPLHF	TGTGCCAGCAGCCAAGATCTAAGAAATTCACCCCTCCACTTT
few	.	TRBV7-3	TRBJ1-2	CASSLGASNGYTF	TGTGCCAGCAGCTTAGGGGCATCGAATGGCTACACCTTC
.	TRBD1	TRBV7-2	TRBJ1-1	CASSFTGDTEAFF	TGTGCCAGCAGCTTTACAGGGGACACTGAAGCTTTCTTT
.	.	TRBV7-2	TRBJ1-1	CASNGFRTENTEAFF	TGTGCCAGCAACGGATTTAGGACAGAGAACACTGAAGCTTTCTTT
.	TRBD2	TRBV19	TRBJ2-4	CASSRTSGSVGGSIQYF	TGTGCCAGTAGCCGGACTAGCGGGAGTGTTGGGGGGAGCATTCAGTACTTC